These 9 T cell receptor beta chains were sequenced from one sample in a study of cytomegalovirus exposure and HLA in healthy donors. Both 60 Vbeta primers and 13 Jbeta primers went into the PCR. Generated by immunoSEQ multiplex PCR, the TCRdb table keeps only in-frame clones and is missing some. The sample includes 150,000 to 200,000 clones, more than 75% of them seen just once. Sequencing used PBMCs. The receptor set was obtained from a woman in her 30s in good health and CMV-seropositive.

The chain couples TRBV5-6 to TRBJ1-2, with 8 bases identical to TRBD1. This CDR3 contains 18 residues. Germline trimming cut 0 bases from V and 4 bases from J; bases unmatched to any gene: 14. Germline CDR1 reads SGHDT; CDR2 reads YYEEEE. As DNA, the CDR3 is TGTGCCAGCAGCTTGGGAGGGACAGGAACCATCGTGGGCTATGGCTACACCTTC. This gives the protein CASSLGGTGTIVGYGYTF.

The rearrangement links TRBV2 to TRBJ1-1; D uncertain. Germline values: CDR1 SNHLY, CDR2 FYNNEI. The CDR3 loop spans 15 amino acids. Trimming shortened V by 0 bases and J by 1 base, and 9 bases separated the two germline ends. CDR3 bases: TGTGCCAGCAGTGAAGCTACGGGGAAGAACACTGAAGCTTTCTTT. As protein: CASSEATGKNTEAFF.

The rearrangement joins TRBV15 to TRBJ2-5; 7 bases are shared with TRBD1. The J call is doubtful: the DNA matches TRBJ2-7 better. The CDR3 length is 16 residues. Germline loops: CDR1 LNHNV, CDR2 YYDKDF (reference sequence). As DNA, the CDR3 is TGTGCCACCAGCAGGAGACCCCGGGACAGCTCCTACGAGCAGTACTTC. Amino acids: CATSRRPRDSSYEQYF.

The J gene is TRBJ2-5, the V gene TRBV4-3; 7 bases are shared with TRBD2. This CDR3 is built from 15 residues. Germline values: CDR1 LGHNA, CDR2 YSLEER. The junction had 6 bases not matched to a gene; V was cut back by 4 bases and J by 1 base. CDR3 nucleotides: TGCGCCAGCAGCCGAGCGGCGGGGGTCCAAGAGACCCAGTACTTC. It translates to CASSRAAGVQETQYF.

The rearrangement links TRBV4-1 to TRBJ2-3; TRBD1 matches 9 bases. Germline assignment: CDR1 MGHRA and CDR2 YSYEKL. V was clipped by 0 bases and J by 4 bases; unmatched bases: 2. CDR3 length equals 15 residues. The chain's CDR3 is CASSQDGQGPDTQYF. In DNA, the CDR3 is TGCGCCAGCAGCCAAGACGGACAGGGGCCAGATACGCAGTATTTT.

Worth noting for this clone: One junction end does not reproduce the germline sequence, and a read error may be involved. This sequence joins TRBV27 and TRBJ2-6; 9 positions match TRBD1. The CDR3 is made up of 18 amino acids. The germline V gene has CDR1 MNHEY and CDR2 SMNVEV (reference sequence). Here the CDR3 reads CASSLTQLQGAGANGLTF. CDR3 DNA: TGTGCCAGCAGTCTGACCCAACTACAGGGGGCTGGGGCCAACGGCCTGACTTTC. Full variable domain (outside the CDR3, taken from reference TRBV27 and TRBJ2-6): EAQVTQNPRYLITVTGKKLTVTCSQNMNHEYMSWYRQDPGLGLRQIYYSMNVEVTDKGDVPEGYKVSRKEKRNFPLILESPSPNQTSLYFCASSLTQLQGAGANGLTFGAGSRLTVL.

The chain employs TRBV28 and TRBJ1-1; 7 bases agree with TRBD1. Germline loops: CDR1 MDHEN, CDR2 SYDVKM. With V trimmed by 5 bases and J by 5 bases, 14 bases remained unmatched. The CDR3 is 16 amino acids. The CDR3 DNA reads TGTGCCAGCAGTCTCTGGGCCTCGGCAGGGGGGACTGAAGCTTTCTTT. Amino acids: CASSLWASAGGTEAFF.

This clone came up once. The chain combines TRBV7-6 with TRBJ2-1, with 9 bases matching TRBD2. Germline lookup yields CDR1 SGHVS and CDR2 FNYEAQ. The CDR3 is made up of 14 amino acids. The V gene end was trimmed by 0 bases and the J gene end by 7 bases; junction bases not matched to a gene: 1. CDR3 region: CASSLASGGNEQFF. For the CDR3, the DNA is TGTGCCAGCAGCTTAGCTAGCGGGGGTAATGAGCAGTTCTTC.

The V and J genes are TRBV28 and TRBJ1-2; 8 bases fit TRBD1. V was clipped by 4 bases and J by 5 bases; unmatched bases: 9. The CDR3 spans 15 residues. Germline lookup yields CDR1 MDHEN and CDR2 SYDVKM. DNA for the CDR3: TGTGCCAGCAGTTCCCGCCTGACAGGGGATTATGGCTACACCTTC. Translating it yields CASSSRLTGDYGYTF.